The rows below give T cell receptor beta chains drawn from one sample of a study of patients and donors after allogeneic stem cell transplantation. Using its own MiXCR run on the RT-PCR reads, TCRdb lists one record per CDR3 protein. The table records 410,000 or so distinct CDR3 sequences, 16% of them present only once. The source material was blood, either unsorted or a sorted T cell fraction (not recorded which). All receptors come from a human donor who was either an allogeneic HSCT recipient or a stem cell or donor lymphocyte infusion donor (not recorded which). It is not recorded whose cells these are; they may come from a transplant donor. Each CDR3 is given with its conserved first and last residue. D genes are given only for firm matches. Expanded clones get a size class; other rows say once, few or many, or leave the size out.

D gene: -
V gene: TRBV12-3/TRBV12-4
J gene: TRBJ1-6
clone size: few
CDR3 DNA: TGTGCCAGCACGGCCAATTCACCCCTCCACTTT
CDR3 protein: CASTANSPLHF

D gene: TRBD1
V gene: TRBV10-3
J gene: TRBJ2-3
clone size: -
CDR3 DNA: TGTGCCATCGGACAGGAGGATACGCAGTATTTT
CDR3 protein: CAIGQEDTQYF

D gene: TRBD1
V gene: TRBV12-3/TRBV12-4
J gene: TRBJ1-5
clone size: few
CDR3 DNA: TGTGCCAGCAGTGTCTACCGGGACAGCCGCAATCAGCCCCAGCATTTT
CDR3 protein: CASSVYRDSRNQPQHF

D gene: -
V gene: TRBV7-2
J gene: TRBJ1-2
clone size: few
CDR3 DNA: TGTGCCAGCAGCGCTGGTTACTATGGCTACACCTTC
CDR3 protein: CASSAGYYGYTF

D gene: -
V gene: TRBV19
J gene: TRBJ2-1
clone size: -
CDR3 DNA: TGTGCCAGTGCCTGGGGACCTAACTCCTACAATGAGCAGTTCTTC
CDR3 protein: CASAWGPNSYNEQFF

D gene: -
V gene: TRBV5-5
J gene: TRBJ2-3
clone size: few
CDR3 DNA: TGTGCCAGCGGACCCTTCGGGGCAACTAGCACAGATACGCAGTATTTT
CDR3 protein: CASGPFGATSTDTQYF

D gene: TRBD2
V gene: TRBV15
J gene: TRBJ2-2
clone size: few
CDR3 DNA: TGTGCCACCAGTTTTAGCGGGAGTCGGACCGGGGAGCTGTTTTTT
CDR3 protein: CATSFSGSRTGELFF

D gene: TRBD2
V gene: TRBV10-2
J gene: TRBJ2-1
clone size: few
CDR3 DNA: TGCGCCAGCAGTATAGCGGGGAAAAACAATGAGCAGTTCTTC
CDR3 protein: CASSIAGKNNEQFF

D gene: -
V gene: TRBV5-1
J gene: TRBJ2-1
clone size: -
CDR3 DNA: TGCGCCAGCAGCCCAGACAGTTCCTACAATGAGCAGTTCTTC
CDR3 protein: CASSPDSSYNEQFF

D gene: -
V gene: TRBV20-1
J gene: TRBJ1-3
clone size: -
CDR3 DNA: TGCAGTGCTAGAGATCGCAGGTTTGGAAACACCATATATTTT
CDR3 protein: CSARDRRFGNTIYF

D gene: -
V gene: TRBV5-4
J gene: TRBJ2-5
clone size: -
CDR3 DNA: TGTGCCAGCAGCTTGGGGCAGACCCAAGAGCCCCAGTACTTC
CDR3 protein: CASSLGQTQEPQYF

D gene: -
V gene: TRBV12-3/TRBV12-4
J gene: TRBJ2-2
clone size: many
CDR3 DNA: TGTGCCAGCAGTTTCCAACTAGCCGGGGAGCTGTTTTTT
CDR3 protein: CASSFQLAGELFF

D gene: -
V gene: TRBV6-4
J gene: TRBJ1-1
clone size: few
CDR3 DNA: TGTGCCAGCAGTAGAGGGCGGGACACTGAAGCTTTCTTT
CDR3 protein: CASSRGRDTEAFF

D gene: -
V gene: TRBV7-2
J gene: TRBJ2-3
clone size: -
CDR3 DNA: TGTGCCAGCAGCTTAGCCGAGCCAGATACGCAGTATTTT
CDR3 protein: CASSLAEPDTQYF

D gene: TRBD2
V gene: TRBV14
J gene: TRBJ2-2
clone size: -
CDR3 DNA: TGTGCCAGCAGCCTCAAACTAGCGGCGAGCACCGGGGAGCTGTTTTTT
CDR3 protein: CASSLKLAASTGELFF

D gene: -
V gene: TRBV5-1
J gene: TRBJ1-1
clone size: -
CDR3 DNA: TGCGCCAGCAGCCGGTGGGGGAACACTGAAGCTTTCTTT
CDR3 protein: CASSRWGNTEAFF

D gene: -
V gene: TRBV20-1
J gene: TRBJ2-4
clone size: -
CDR3 DNA: TGCAGTGCTAGTCCTTCGAAAGCCAAAAACATTCAGTACTTC
CDR3 protein: CSASPSKAKNIQYF

D gene: TRBD2
V gene: TRBV12-3/TRBV12-4
J gene: TRBJ2-7
clone size: -
CDR3 DNA: TGTGCCAGCAGTTCCCCGACTAGCGGGAGGGCCTACGAGCAGTACTTC
CDR3 protein: CASSSPTSGRAYEQYF

D gene: TRBD1
V gene: TRBV7-3
J gene: TRBJ1-2
clone size: -
CDR3 DNA: TGTGCCAGCAGCCTGTCCGGGACAGGGATGCAAGGCTACACCTTC
CDR3 protein: CASSLSGTGMQGYTF

D gene: TRBD1
V gene: TRBV11-2
J gene: TRBJ2-7
clone size: -
CDR3 DNA: TGTGCCAGCAGCCCCCGCCGGGACAGGGGATCCAAACACTCCTACGAGCAGTACTTC
CDR3 protein: CASSPRRDRGSKHSYEQYF

D gene: TRBD2
V gene: TRBV5-1
J gene: TRBJ2-1
clone size: -
CDR3 DNA: TGCGCCAGCAGCGCTACCGGGACTAGCGGCCACAATGAGCAGTTCTTC
CDR3 protein: CASSATGTSGHNEQFF

D gene: -
V gene: TRBV20-1
J gene: TRBJ1-4
clone size: few
CDR3 DNA: TGCAGTGCTAGAGGCGGTCTTAATGAAAAACTGTTTTTT
CDR3 protein: CSARGGLNEKLFF

D gene: -
V gene: TRBV3-1
J gene: TRBJ2-5
clone size: -
CDR3 DNA: TGTGCCAGCAGCCAGGGGGTCCTAAAAGAGACCCAGTACTTC
CDR3 protein: CASSQGVLKETQYF

D gene: -
V gene: TRBV4-1
J gene: TRBJ1-5
clone size: -
CDR3 DNA: TGCGCCAGCAGCCAAGTTGGGACAACTAATCAGCCCCAGCATTTT
CDR3 protein: CASSQVGTTNQPQHF

D gene: TRBD1
V gene: TRBV4-1
J gene: TRBJ2-7
clone size: few
CDR3 DNA: TGCGCCAGCAGCCAGGCGACAGGGATTGGGGACGAGCAGTACTTC
CDR3 protein: CASSQATGIGDEQYF

D gene: TRBD2
V gene: TRBV7-3
J gene: TRBJ2-7
clone size: few
CDR3 DNA: TGTGCCAGCAGCTTAGGTCTGGGACTAACCTACGAGCAGTACTTC
CDR3 protein: CASSLGLGLTYEQYF

D gene: -
V gene: TRBV7-2
J gene: TRBJ1-6
clone size: many
CDR3 DNA: TGTGCCAGCAGCGGTAGGGGCTGGGGAGATTCACCCCTCCACTTT
CDR3 protein: CASSGRGWGDSPLHF

D gene: TRBD1
V gene: TRBV6-2/TRBV6-3
J gene: TRBJ1-5
clone size: few
CDR3 DNA: TGTGCCAGCAGTTCCAGGACAGGGGGCAGAAATCAGCCCCAGCATTTT
CDR3 protein: CASSSRTGGRNQPQHF

D gene: TRBD2
V gene: TRBV11-1
J gene: TRBJ2-3
clone size: few
CDR3 DNA: TGTGCCAGCAGCTTACGCTCCTGGCGGGAGGCCGGAATGGGCCCAGATACGCAGTATTTT
CDR3 protein: CASSLRSWREAGMGPDTQYF

D gene: -
V gene: TRBV24-1
J gene: TRBJ1-2
clone size: few
CDR3 DNA: TGTGCCACCAGTGAAACGGCTGGGGTCAGGCCCCTCTATGGCTACACCTTC
CDR3 protein: CATSETAGVRPLYGYTF

D gene: -
V gene: TRBV25-1
J gene: TRBJ1-6
clone size: few
CDR3 DNA: TGTGCCAGCAGCTTGACAGGCGTGGAATTACTCCACTTT
CDR3 protein: CASSLTGVELLHF

D gene: TRBD2
V gene: TRBV28
J gene: TRBJ2-7
clone size: few
CDR3 DNA: TGTGCCAGCAGTTCAGCGGGAGTAGGTTACGAGCAGTACTTC
CDR3 protein: CASSSAGVGYEQYF

D gene: -
V gene: TRBV30
J gene: TRBJ2-7
clone size: few
CDR3 DNA: TGTGCCTGGAGTGTACAGACAGGGCAGTACTTC
CDR3 protein: CAWSVQTGQYF

D gene: TRBD2
V gene: TRBV3-1
J gene: TRBJ2-5
clone size: -
CDR3 DNA: TGTGCCAGCAGCGACCCGACGGGACTAGCGGGGCAAGAGACCCAGTACTTC
CDR3 protein: CASSDPTGLAGQETQYF

D gene: -
V gene: TRBV2
J gene: TRBJ1-2
clone size: -
CDR3 DNA: TGTGCCAGCAGTGCGGACACCTTCTATGGCTACACCTTC
CDR3 protein: CASSADTFYGYTF

D gene: -
V gene: TRBV4-3
J gene: TRBJ2-7
clone size: -
CDR3 DNA: TGCGCCAGCAGCCAAGGTTTACAGGGTTGGGCGTACGAGCAGTACTTC
CDR3 protein: CASSQGLQGWAYEQYF